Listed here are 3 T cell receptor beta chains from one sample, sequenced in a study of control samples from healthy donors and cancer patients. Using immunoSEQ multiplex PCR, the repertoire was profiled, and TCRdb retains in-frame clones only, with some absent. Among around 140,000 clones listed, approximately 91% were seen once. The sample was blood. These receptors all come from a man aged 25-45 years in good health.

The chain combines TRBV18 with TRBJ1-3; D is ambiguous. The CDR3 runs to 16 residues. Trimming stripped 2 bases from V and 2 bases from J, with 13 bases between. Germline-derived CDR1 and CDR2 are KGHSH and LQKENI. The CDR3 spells CASSPWSGLAGNTIYF. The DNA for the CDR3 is TGTGCCAGCTCACCATGGTCCGGCTTAGCTGGAAACACCATATATTTT.

CDR3 in amino acids: CASSLDRGDEKLFF. Written as DNA, the CDR3 is TGTGCCAGCAGCTTAGACAGGGGAGACGAAAAACTGTTTTTT. This sequence joins TRBV7-9 and TRBJ1-4; 7 bases agree with TRBD1. CDR1 is SEHNR and CDR2 is FQNEAQ in the germline V gene (reference sequence). The ends lost 1 base at V and 8 bases at J; junction bases unmatched: 4. The CDR3 is 14 residues long.

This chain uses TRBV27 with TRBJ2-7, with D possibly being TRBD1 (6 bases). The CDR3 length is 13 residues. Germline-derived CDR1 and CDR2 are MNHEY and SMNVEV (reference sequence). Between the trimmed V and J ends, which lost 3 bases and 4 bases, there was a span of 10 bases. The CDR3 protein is CASSFEQGYEQYF. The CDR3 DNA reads TGTGCCAGCAGTTTTGAACAGGGTTACGAGCAGTACTTC.